The sequence of this T cell receptor beta chain was determined in a study of cytomegalovirus exposure and HLA in healthy donors. General observations from the study: Evidence from a later analysis indicated that most CMV-associated TCR beta chains looked HLA-restricted. Certain indistinguishable V segments, among them TRBV6-2 and TRBV6-3, were excluded.

With regard to this clone: Its target is unknown.

PCR was performed using 60 Vbeta and 13 Jbeta primers. Profiling relied on immunoSEQ multiplex PCR, and the TCRdb table lists in-frame clones only, not all of them. Of approximately 190,000 clones in the sample, 75% to 90% were seen once. Unrecorded immune exposure was likely among donors, who were nominally healthy when sampled. V shed 4 bases, J shed 6 bases, and the junction held 11 bases outside the gene matches. This CDR3 comprises 16 residues. The germline V gene has CDR1 SGHDT and CDR2 YYEEEE. The material sequenced was PBMCs. The TCR comes from a boy aged 2 to 9 in good health and CMV-seronegative. This sequence joins TRBV5-6 and TRBJ1-2, with 11 bases identical to TRBD1. The CDR3 loop is CASSPPGQGGFDGYTF. The CDR3 DNA is TGTGCCAGCAGCCCTCCGGGACAGGGGGGTTTTGATGGCTACACCTTC.